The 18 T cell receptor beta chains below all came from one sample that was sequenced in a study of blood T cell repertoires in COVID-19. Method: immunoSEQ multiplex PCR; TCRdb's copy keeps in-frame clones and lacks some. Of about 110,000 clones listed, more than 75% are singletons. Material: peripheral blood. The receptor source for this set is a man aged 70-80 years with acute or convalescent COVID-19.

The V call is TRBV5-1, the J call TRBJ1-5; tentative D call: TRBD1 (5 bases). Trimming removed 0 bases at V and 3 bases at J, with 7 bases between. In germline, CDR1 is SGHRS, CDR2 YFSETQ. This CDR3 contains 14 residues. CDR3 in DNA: TGCGCCAGCAGCTTGGGACAGCCCAATCAGCCCCAGCATTTT. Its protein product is CASSLGQPNQPQHF.

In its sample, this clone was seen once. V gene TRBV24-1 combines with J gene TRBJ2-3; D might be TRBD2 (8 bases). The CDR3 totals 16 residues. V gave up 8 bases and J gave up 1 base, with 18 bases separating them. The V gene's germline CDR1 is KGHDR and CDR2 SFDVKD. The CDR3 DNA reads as TGTGCCACCACCAGCGGGAGAAGGGGGCGCACAGATACGCAGTATTTT. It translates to CATTSGRRGRTDTQYF.

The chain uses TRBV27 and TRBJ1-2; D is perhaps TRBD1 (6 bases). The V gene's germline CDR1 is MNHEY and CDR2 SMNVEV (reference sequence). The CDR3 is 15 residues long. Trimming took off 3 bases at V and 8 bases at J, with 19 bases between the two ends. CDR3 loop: CASSFSSRGGKGYTF. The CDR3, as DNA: TGTGCCAGCAGTTTCAGTAGTCGGGGGGGCAAAGGCTACACCTTC.

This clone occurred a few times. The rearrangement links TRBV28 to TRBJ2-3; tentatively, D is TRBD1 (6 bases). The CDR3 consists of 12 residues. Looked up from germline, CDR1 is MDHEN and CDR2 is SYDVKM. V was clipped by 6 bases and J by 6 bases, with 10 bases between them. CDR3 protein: CASRVQGDTQYF. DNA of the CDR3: TGTGCCAGCAGAGTCCAGGGGGATACGCAGTATTTT.

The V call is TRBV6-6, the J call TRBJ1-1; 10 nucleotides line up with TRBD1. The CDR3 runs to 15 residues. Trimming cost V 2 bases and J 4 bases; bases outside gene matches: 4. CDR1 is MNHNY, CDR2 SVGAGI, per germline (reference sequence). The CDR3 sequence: CASSYRTGGSTEAFF. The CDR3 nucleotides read TGTGCCAGCAGTTACCGGACAGGGGGAAGCACTGAAGCTTTCTTT.

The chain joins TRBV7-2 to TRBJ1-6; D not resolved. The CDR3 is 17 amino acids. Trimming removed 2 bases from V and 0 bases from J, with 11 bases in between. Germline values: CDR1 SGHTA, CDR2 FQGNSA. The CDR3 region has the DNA TGTGCCAGCAGCTTATCGCTGGCAAGCTCCTATAATTCACCCCTCCACTTT. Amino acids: CASSLSLASSYNSPLHF.

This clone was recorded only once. CDR3 protein: CASTRGGLNTGELFF. CDR3 DNA sequence: TGTGCCAGCACCCGGGGGGGATTAAACACCGGGGAGCTGTTTTTT. The chain joins TRBV5-4 to TRBJ2-2; 8 positions match TRBD2. CDR3 length: 15 residues. J was trimmed by 2 bases and V by 6 bases; bases with no gene match: 6. Germline V lookup: CDR1 SGHNT, CDR2 YYREEE (reference sequence).

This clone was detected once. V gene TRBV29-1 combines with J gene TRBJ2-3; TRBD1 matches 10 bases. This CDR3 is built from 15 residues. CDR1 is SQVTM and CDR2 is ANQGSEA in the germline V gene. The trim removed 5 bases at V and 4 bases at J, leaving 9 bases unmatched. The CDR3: CSVIRPGQGPDTQYF. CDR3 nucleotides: TGCAGCGTTATACGACCGGGACAGGGGCCAGATACGCAGTATTTT.

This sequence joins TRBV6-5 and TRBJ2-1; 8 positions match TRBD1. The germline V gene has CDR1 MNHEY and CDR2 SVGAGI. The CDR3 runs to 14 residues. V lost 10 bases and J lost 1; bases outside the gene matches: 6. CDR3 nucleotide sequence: TGTGCCACCGCGGGGACAGGATCCTACAATGAGCAGTTCTTC. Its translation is CATAGTGSYNEQFF.

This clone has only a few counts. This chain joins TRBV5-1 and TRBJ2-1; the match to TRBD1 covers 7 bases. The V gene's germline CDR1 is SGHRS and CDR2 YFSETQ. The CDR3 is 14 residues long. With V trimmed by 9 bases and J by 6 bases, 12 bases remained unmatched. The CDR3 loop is CATSSGTARNEQFF. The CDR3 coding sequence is TGCGCCACCAGTTCCGGGACAGCTCGCAATGAGCAGTTCTTC.

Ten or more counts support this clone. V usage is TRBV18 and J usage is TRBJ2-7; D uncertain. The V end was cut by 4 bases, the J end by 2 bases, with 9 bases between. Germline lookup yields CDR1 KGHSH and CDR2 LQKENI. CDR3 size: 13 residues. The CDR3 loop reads CASSRTAAYEQYF. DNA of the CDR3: TGTGCCAGCTCACGAACAGCTGCCTACGAGCAGTACTTC.

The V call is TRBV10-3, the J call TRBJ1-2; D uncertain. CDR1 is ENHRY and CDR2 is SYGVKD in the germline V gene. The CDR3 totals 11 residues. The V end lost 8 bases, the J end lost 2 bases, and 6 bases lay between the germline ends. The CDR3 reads CAIGQNYGYTF. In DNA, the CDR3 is TGTGCCATCGGGCAGAACTATGGCTACACCTTC.

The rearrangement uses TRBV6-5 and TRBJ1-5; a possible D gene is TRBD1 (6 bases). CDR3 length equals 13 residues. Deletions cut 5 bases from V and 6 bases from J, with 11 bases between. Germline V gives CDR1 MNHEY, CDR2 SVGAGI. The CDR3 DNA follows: TGTGCCAGCAGTAACAGGGACGGTCAGCCCCAGCATTTT. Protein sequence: CASSNRDGQPQHF.

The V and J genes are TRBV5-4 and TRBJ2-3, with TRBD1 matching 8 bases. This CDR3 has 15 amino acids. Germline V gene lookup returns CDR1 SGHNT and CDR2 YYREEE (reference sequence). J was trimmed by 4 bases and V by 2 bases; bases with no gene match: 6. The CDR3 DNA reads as TGTGCCAGCAGCTTTGATCCAGGGGGCGCAGATACGCAGTATTTT. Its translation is CASSFDPGGADTQYF.

The CDR3: CASTRTDYGYTF. The CDR3 DNA reads TGTGCCAGTACCCGGACAGACTATGGCTACACCTTC. The V gene is TRBV19, the J gene TRBJ1-2; D is perhaps TRBD1 (6 bases). V lost 7 bases and J lost 3, with 9 bases in between. In germline, CDR1 is LNHDA, CDR2 SQIVND (reference sequence). The length of the CDR3 is 12 residues.

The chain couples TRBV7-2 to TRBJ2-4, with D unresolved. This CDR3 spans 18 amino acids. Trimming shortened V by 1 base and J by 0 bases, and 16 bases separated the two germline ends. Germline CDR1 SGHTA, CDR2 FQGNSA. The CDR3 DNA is TGTGCCAGCAGCTTAGTGCCCGGTAGAGATAGAGCCAAAAACATTCAGTACTTC. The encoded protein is CASSLVPGRDRAKNIQYF.

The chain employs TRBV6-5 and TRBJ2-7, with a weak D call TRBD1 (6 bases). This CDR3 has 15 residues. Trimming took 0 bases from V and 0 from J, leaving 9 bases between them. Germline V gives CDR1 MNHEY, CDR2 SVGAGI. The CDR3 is CASSYSQGGSYEQYF. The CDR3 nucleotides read TGTGCCAGCAGTTACTCGCAAGGGGGCTCCTACGAGCAGTACTTC.

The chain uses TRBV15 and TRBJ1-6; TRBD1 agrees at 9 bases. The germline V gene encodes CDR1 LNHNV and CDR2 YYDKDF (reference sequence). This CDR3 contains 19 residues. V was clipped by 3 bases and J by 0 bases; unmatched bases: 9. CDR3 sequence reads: CATSRKGTGPSSYNSPLHF. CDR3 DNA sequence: TGTGCCACCAGCAGGAAGGGGACAGGGCCAAGCTCCTATAATTCACCCCTCCACTTT. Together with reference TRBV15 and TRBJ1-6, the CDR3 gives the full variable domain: DAMVIQNPRYQVTQFGKPVTLSCSQTLNHNVMYWYQQKSSQAPKLLFHYYDKDFNNEADTPDNFQSRRPNTSFCFLDIRSPGLGDTAMYLCATSRKGTGPSSYNSPLHFGNGTRLTVT.